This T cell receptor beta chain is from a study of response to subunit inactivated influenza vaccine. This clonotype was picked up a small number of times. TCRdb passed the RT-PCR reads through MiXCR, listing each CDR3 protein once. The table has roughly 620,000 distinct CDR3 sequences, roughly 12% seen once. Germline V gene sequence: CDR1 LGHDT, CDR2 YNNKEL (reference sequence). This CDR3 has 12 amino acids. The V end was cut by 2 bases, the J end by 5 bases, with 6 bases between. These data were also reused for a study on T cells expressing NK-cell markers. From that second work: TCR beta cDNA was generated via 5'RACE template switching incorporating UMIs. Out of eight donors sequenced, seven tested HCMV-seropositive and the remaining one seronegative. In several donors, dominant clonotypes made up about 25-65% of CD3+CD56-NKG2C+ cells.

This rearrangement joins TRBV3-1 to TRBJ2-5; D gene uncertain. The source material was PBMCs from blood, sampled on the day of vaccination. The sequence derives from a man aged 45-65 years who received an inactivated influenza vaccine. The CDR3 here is CASSQLVETQYF. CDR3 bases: TGTGCCAGCAGCCAACTGGTGGAGACCCAGTACTTC.